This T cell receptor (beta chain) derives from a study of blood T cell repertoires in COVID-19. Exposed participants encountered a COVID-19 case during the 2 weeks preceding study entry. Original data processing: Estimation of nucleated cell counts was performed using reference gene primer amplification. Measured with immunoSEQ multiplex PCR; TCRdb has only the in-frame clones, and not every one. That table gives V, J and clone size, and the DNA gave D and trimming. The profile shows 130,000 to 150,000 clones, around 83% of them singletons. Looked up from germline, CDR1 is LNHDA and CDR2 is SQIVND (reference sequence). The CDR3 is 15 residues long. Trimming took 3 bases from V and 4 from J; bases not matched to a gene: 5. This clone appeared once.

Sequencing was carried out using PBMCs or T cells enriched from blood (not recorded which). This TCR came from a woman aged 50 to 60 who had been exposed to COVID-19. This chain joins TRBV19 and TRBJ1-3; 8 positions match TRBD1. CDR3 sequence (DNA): TGTGCCAGTAGTATTCAGGGGGCGAGAGGAAACACCATATATTTT. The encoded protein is CASSIQGARGNTIYF.